This T cell receptor (beta chain) derives from a study of STAT5B mutations in CD4+ large granular lymphocyte leukemia. Regarding the study as a whole: Patient CD4-sorted repertoires looked more clonal than healthy CD4+ repertoires, even without putative leukemic clones.

Concerning this clone itself: Its matching antigen is unknown.

V was trimmed by 0 bases and J by 7 bases, leaving 21 bases between them. The CDR3 has 17 residues. Germline CDR1 reads MNHNS; CDR2 reads SASEGT. Profiled with immunoSEQ multiplex PCR; TCRdb holds only in-frame clones, not every one. This table has 30,000 to 35,000 clones, less than 85% appearing once. This clonotype was obtained from a human donor in good health. The chain links TRBV6-1 to TRBJ1-2; tentatively, D is TRBD1 (5 bases). Sequences were obtained from CD4+ T cells from blood buffy coats. The CDR3 bases are TGTGCCAGCAGTGAAGCGGCAGGGAGGGGTCGAAGGGGTGGCTACACCTTC. Protein product: CASSEAAGRGRRGGYTF.